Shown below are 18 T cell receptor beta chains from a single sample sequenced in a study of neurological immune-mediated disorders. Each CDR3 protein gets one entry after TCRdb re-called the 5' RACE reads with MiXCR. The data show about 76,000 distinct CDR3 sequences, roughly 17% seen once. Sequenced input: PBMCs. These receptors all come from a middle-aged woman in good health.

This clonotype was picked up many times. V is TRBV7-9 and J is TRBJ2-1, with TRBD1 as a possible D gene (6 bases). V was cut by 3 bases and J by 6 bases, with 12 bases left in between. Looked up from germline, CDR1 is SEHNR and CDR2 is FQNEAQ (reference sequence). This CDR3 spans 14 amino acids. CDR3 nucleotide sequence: TGTGCCAGCAGCTTCAGTCAGGGGTTCAATGAGCAGTTCTTC. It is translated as CASSFSQGFNEQFF.

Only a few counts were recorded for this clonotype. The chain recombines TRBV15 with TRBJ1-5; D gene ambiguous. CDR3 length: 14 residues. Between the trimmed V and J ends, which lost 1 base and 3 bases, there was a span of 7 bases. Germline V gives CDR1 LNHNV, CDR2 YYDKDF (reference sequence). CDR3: CATSRANINQPQHF. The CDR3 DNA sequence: TGTGCCACCAGCAGAGCCAACATCAATCAGCCCCAGCATTTT.

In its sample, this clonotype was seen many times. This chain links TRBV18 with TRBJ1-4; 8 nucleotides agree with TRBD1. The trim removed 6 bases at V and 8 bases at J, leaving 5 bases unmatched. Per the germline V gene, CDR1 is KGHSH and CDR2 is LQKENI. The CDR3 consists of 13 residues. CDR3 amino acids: CASSGQEGEKLFF. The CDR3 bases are TGTGCCAGCTCGGGACAGGAAGGGGAAAAACTGTTTTTT. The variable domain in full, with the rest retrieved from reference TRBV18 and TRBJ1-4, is NAGVMQNPRHLVRRRGQEARLRCSPMKGHSHVYWYRQLPEEGLKFMVYLQKENIIDESGMPKERFSAEFPKEGPSILRIQQVVRGDSAAYFCASSGQEGEKLFFGSGTQLSVL.

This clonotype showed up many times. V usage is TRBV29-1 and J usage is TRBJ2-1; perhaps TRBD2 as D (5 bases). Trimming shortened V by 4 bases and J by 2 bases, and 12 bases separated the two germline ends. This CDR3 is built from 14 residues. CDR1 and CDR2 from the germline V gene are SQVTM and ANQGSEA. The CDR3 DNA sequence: TGCAGCGTTGCTCCTCCGGGGACCTACAATGAGCAGTTCTTC. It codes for CSVAPPGTYNEQFF.

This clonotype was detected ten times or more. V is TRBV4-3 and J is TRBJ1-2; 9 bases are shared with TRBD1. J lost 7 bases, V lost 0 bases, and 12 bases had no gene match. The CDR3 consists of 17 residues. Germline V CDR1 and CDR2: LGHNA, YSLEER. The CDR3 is CASSQDRAGTGLSGYTF. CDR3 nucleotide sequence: TGCGCCAGCAGCCAAGACAGGGCGGGGACAGGGTTAAGTGGCTACACCTTC.

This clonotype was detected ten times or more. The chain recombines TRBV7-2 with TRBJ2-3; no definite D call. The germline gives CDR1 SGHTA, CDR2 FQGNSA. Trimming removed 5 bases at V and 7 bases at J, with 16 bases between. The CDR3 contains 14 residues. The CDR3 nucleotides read TGTGCCAGCAGCCGATCTAACAGTGTCAATACGCAGTATTTT. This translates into CASSRSNSVNTQYF.

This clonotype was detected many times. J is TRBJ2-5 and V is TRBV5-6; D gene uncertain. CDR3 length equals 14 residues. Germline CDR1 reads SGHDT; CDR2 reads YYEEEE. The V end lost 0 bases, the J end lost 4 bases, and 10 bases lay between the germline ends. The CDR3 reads CASSLDGLAETQYF. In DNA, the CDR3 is TGTGCCAGCAGCTTGGATGGTTTAGCAGAGACCCAGTACTTC. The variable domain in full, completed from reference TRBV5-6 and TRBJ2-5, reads DAGVTQSPTHLIKTRGQQVTLRCSPKSGHDTVSWYQQALGQGPQFIFQYYEEEERQRGNFPDRFSGHQFPNYSSELNVNALLLGDSALYLCASSLDGLAETQYFGPGTRLLVL.

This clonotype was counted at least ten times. The CDR3 bases are TGTGCCAGCAGTGAGTGGACAGGGGTGGGCAATGAGCAGTTCTTC. Protein sequence: CASSEWTGVGNEQFF. This rearrangement joins TRBV25-1 to TRBJ2-1; the match to TRBD1 covers 9 bases. CDR3 size: 15 residues. Germline V lookup: CDR1 MGHDK, CDR2 SYGVNS. Trimming took 3 bases from V and 6 from J; bases not matched to a gene: 6.

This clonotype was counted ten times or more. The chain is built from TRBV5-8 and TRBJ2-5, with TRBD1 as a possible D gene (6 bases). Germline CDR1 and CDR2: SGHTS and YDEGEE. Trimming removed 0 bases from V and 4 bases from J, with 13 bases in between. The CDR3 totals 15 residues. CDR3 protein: CASSLGTLGGETQYF. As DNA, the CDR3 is TGTGCCAGCAGCTTGGGGACGCTAGGGGGAGAGACCCAGTACTTC.

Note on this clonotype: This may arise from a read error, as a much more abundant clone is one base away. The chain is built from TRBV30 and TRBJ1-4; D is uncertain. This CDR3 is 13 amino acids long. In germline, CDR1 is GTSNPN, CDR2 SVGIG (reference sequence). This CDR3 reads CACSADRREKLFF. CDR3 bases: TGTGCCTGTAGTGCCGACCGCCGGGAAAAACTGTTTTTT.

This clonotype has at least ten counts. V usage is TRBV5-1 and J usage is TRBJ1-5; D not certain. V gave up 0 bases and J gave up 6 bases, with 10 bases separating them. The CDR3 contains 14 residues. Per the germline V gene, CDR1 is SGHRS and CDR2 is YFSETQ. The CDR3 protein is CASSLEHPGQPQHF. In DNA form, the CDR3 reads TGCGCCAGCAGCTTGGAACATCCGGGTCAGCCCCAGCATTTT.

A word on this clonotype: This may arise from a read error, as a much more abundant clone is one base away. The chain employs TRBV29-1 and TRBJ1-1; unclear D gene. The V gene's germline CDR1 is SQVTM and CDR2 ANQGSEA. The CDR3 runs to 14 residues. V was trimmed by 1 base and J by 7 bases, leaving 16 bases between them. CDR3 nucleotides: TGCAGCGTTGAAGGGGTGAAGGTGGTAAATGAAGCTTTCTTT. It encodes CSVEGVKVVNEAFF.

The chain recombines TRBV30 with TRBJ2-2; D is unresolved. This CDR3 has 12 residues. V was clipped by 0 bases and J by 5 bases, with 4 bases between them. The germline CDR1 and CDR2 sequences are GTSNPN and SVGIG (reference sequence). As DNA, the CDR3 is TGTGCCTGGAGTGTAGCTACCGGGGAGCTGTTTTTT. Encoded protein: CAWSVATGELFF.

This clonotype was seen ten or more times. CDR3: CASSLRDREDTQYF. The CDR3 DNA is TGTGCCAGCAGCCTCCGGGACAGGGAGGATACGCAGTATTTT. The rearrangement joins TRBV5-6 to TRBJ2-3; 9 bases are shared with TRBD1. The junction had 6 bases not matched to a gene; V was cut back by 4 bases and J by 6 bases. The CDR3 extends over 14 amino acids. Germline CDR1 reads SGHDT; CDR2 reads YYEEEE.

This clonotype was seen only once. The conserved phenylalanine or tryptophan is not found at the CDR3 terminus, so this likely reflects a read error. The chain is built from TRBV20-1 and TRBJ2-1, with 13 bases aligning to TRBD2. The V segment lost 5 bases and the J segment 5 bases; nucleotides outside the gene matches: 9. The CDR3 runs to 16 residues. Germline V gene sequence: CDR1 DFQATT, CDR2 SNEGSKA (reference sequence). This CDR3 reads CSAQRLAGGPHNEQFS. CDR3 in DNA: TGCAGTGCTCAGAGACTAGCGGGGGGTCCCCACAATGAGCAGTTCTCC.

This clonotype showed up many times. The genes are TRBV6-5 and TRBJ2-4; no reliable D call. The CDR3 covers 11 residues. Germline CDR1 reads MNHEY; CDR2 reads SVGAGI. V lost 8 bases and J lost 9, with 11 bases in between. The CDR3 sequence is CASSAGSIQYF. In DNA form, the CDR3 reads TGTGCCAGCTCAGCAGGTTCCATTCAGTACTTC.

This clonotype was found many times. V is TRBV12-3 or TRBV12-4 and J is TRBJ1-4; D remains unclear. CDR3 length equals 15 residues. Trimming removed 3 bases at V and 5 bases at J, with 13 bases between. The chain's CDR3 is CASSLFDAGNEKLFF. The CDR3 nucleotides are TGTGCCAGCAGTTTGTTCGACGCGGGGAATGAAAAACTGTTTTTT.

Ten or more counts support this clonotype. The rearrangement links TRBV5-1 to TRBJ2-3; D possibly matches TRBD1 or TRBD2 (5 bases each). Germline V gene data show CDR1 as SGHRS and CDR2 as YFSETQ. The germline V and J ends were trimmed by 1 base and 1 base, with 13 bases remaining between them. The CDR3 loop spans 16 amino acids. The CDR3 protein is CASSLSARGGTDTQYF. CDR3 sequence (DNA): TGCGCCAGCAGCTTGAGCGCGAGGGGTGGCACAGATACGCAGTATTTT.